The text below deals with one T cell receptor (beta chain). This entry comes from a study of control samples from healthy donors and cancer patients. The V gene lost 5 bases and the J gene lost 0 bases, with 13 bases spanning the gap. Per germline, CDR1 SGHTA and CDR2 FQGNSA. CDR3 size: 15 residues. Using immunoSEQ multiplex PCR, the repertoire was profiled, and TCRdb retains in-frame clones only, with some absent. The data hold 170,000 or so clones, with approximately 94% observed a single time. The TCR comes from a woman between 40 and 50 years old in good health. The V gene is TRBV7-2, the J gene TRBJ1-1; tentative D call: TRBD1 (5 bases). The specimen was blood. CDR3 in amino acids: CASSPREGLNTEAFF. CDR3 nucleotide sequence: TGTGCCAGCAGCCCCCGCGAGGGGCTGAACACTGAAGCTTTCTTT.